This T cell receptor beta chain appears in the sequencing data of a study of cytomegalovirus exposure and HLA in healthy donors. Germline V CDR1 and CDR2: MNHEY, SMNVEV (reference sequence). This CDR3 contains 13 residues. The ends lost 4 bases at V and 11 bases at J; junction bases unmatched: 5. General study findings and limits: In a later analysis, a missense DCLRE1C variant was linked to TCR beta V- and J-gene trimming. The study put some 160 TCR beta chains on its list as cytomegalovirus-associated. Most CMV-associated TCR beta chains were later found to appear HLA-restricted.

Both 60 Vbeta primers and 13 Jbeta primers went into the PCR. The data were produced by immunoSEQ multiplex PCR, yet TCRdb's version contains in-frame clones alone and is incomplete. Of 150,000 to 200,000 clones in the sample, 68% are singletons; the top ten hold 4.5%. With regard to this clone: The antigen remains unidentified.

The sequence derives from a woman under 30 in good health and CMV-seropositive. The chain joins TRBV27 to TRBJ2-3; 11 nucleotides align to TRBD2. Sample: PBMCs. CDR3 DNA: TGTGCCAGCAGTTATAGCGGGGGGGCGAAGCAGTATTTT. This translates into CASSYSGGAKQYF.